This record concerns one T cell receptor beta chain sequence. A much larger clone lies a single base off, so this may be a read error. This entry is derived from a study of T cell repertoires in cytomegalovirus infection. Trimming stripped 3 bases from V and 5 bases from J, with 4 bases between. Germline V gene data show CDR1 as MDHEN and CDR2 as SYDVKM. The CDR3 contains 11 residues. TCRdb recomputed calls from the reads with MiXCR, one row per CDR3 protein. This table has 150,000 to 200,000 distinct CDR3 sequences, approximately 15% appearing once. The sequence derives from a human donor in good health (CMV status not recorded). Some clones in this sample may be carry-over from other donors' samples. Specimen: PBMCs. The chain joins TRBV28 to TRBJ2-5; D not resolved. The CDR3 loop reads CASSFWETQYF. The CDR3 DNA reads TGTGCCAGCAGTTTTTGGGAGACCCAGTACTTC.